These 29 T cell receptor beta chains share one sample of origin, sequenced in a study of OX40 agonist ivuxolimab in advanced cancers. Sequencing used immunoSEQ multiplex PCR; TCRdb keeps in-frame clones, though not all of them. Among tens of thousands of clones listed, about nine tenths were seen once. The sample here was CD4+ or CD8+ T cells sorted from blood, taken in a trial of the OX40 agonist ivuxolimab. The receptors here all came from an adult with an advanced solid tumor such as melanoma, head and neck, liver or kidney cancer.

The rearrangement joins TRBV30 to TRBJ2-3; D is unclear. CDR3 length equals 13 residues. CDR1 and CDR2 (germline): GTSNPN, SVGIG (reference sequence). Trimming took 4 bases from V and 0 from J, leaving 8 bases between them. CDR3 nucleotide sequence: TGTGCCTGGAATTCGGGCAGCACAGATACGCAGTATTTT. It is translated as CAWNSGSTDTQYF. Using reference TRBV30 and TRBJ2-3 for the parts outside the CDR3, the full variable domain is SQTIHQWPATLVQPVGSPLSLECTVEGTSNPNLYWYRQAAGRGLQLLFYSVGIGQISSEVPQNLSASRPQDRQFILSSKKLLLSDSGFYLCAWNSGSTDTQYFGPGTRLTVL.

The chain is built from TRBV28 and TRBJ1-1, with a possible D match to TRBD1 (6 bases). V lost 7 bases to trimming and J lost 5 bases, with 11 bases between them. The CDR3 runs 12 residues. Germline loops: CDR1 MDHEN, CDR2 SYDVKM. The CDR3 nucleotides read TGTGCCAGCACACGGAGGGGGACTGAAGCTTTCTTT. Translation: CASTRRGTEAFF.

The rearrangement joins TRBV30 to TRBJ2-4; D call uncertain. The CDR3 loop spans 19 amino acids. From germline, CDR1 is GTSNPN and CDR2 SVGIG (reference sequence). The germline V and J ends were trimmed by 2 bases and 6 bases, with 29 bases remaining between them. Written as DNA, the CDR3 is TGTGCCTGGAGTACGACCCAATACTCAAAGTTAACTAAGGGAAACATTCAGTACTTC. Residues: CAWSTTQYSKLTKGNIQYF.

This sequence joins TRBV6-5 and TRBJ2-7; TRBD1 matches at 11 bases. In germline, CDR1 is MNHEY, CDR2 SVGAGI. J lost 2 bases, V lost 5 bases, and 2 bases had no gene match. The CDR3 length is 14 residues. In DNA form, the CDR3 reads TGTGCCAGCAGTCTGGGACAGGGGGCCTACGAGCAGTACTTC. It is translated as CASSLGQGAYEQYF.

This chain joins TRBV5-6 and TRBJ2-1; 11 positions agree with TRBD1. Germline values: CDR1 SGHDT, CDR2 YYEEEE. J lost 7 bases, V lost 4 bases, and 10 bases had no gene match. The CDR3 has 16 residues. CDR3 amino acids: CASSQIRTGGWNEQFF. In nucleotides, the CDR3 is TGTGCCAGCAGCCAGATTAGGACAGGGGGCTGGAATGAGCAGTTCTTC.

This rearrangement joins TRBV11-2 to TRBJ2-1; 13 positions agree with TRBD2. This CDR3 comprises 19 residues. Trimming removed 7 bases from V and 0 bases from J; junction bases left unmatched: 12. Germline CDR1 SGHAT, CDR2 FQNNGV. The CDR3 DNA follows: TGTGCCAGCAAAACGCCCGGGGGACTAGCGGGGAGCTCCTACAATGAGCAGTTCTTC. This gives the protein CASKTPGGLAGSSYNEQFF.

The chain employs TRBV5-1 and TRBJ2-1, with D possibly matching TRBD1 (5 bases). Germline lookup yields CDR1 SGHRS and CDR2 YFSETQ. V was trimmed by 3 bases and J by 7 bases, leaving 8 bases between them. The CDR3 loop spans 12 amino acids. The CDR3 coding sequence is TGCGCCAGCAGCTCCAACAGGAATGAGCAGTTCTTC. It is translated as CASSSNRNEQFF.

The chain carries TRBV28 and TRBJ2-2; TRBD2 is a possible D gene (7 bases). V lost 5 bases and J 5 bases, leaving 21 bases between the germline ends. This CDR3 is 17 amino acids long. Germline V lookup: CDR1 MDHEN, CDR2 SYDVKM. For the CDR3, the DNA is TGTGCCAGCAGTCCCAGACTAGCCCGAGGGGGGACCGGGGAGCTGTTTTTT. This gives the protein CASSPRLARGGTGELFF.

The chain carries TRBV27 and TRBJ2-1; D not resolved. The V and J ends lost 9 bases and 2 bases respectively, with 17 bases between them. The CDR3 loop spans 15 amino acids. Germline-derived CDR1 and CDR2 are MNHEY and SMNVEV (reference sequence). Here the CDR3 DNA reads TGTGCCAGTGCCCGCTGGCAGTCAGCCTACAATGAGCAGTTCTTC. Encoded protein: CASARWQSAYNEQFF.

The V and J genes are TRBV28 and TRBJ2-3; 7 positions match TRBD2. Germline values: CDR1 MDHEN, CDR2 SYDVKM. This CDR3 spans 15 amino acids. V was pared by 2 bases and J by 8 bases, with 10 bases of the junction left unmatched. The DNA for the CDR3 is TGTGCCAGCAGTTTAGATACCGGGACTAAAGGTACGCAGTATTTT. Translation gives CASSLDTGTKGTQYF.

A single count supports this clone. This sequence joins TRBV5-6 and TRBJ1-1; D unclear. Per the germline V gene, CDR1 is SGHDT and CDR2 is YYEEEE. The CDR3 totals 14 residues. V lost 5 bases and J lost 1, with 12 bases in between. The CDR3 bases are TGTGCCAGCAGGGTTAGGGCAGGGAACACTGAAGCTTTCTTT. Its translation is CASRVRAGNTEAFF. The entire variable domain, with the rest obtained from reference TRBV5-6 and TRBJ1-1, is as follows: DAGVTQSPTHLIKTRGQQVTLRCSPKSGHDTVSWYQQALGQGPQFIFQYYEEEERQRGNFPDRFSGHQFPNYSSELNVNALLLGDSALYLCASRVRAGNTEAFFGQGTRLTVV.

V is TRBV5-4 and J is TRBJ1-1, with 10 bases that match TRBD1. V gave up 2 bases and J gave up 3 bases; unmatched junction bases: 13. Per the germline V gene, CDR1 is SGHNT and CDR2 is YYREEE (reference sequence). The CDR3 consists of 18 residues. Written as DNA, the CDR3 is TGTGCCAGCAGCTTATTTAGATCGGGGACAGGGGTGGACACTGAAGCTTTCTTT. As protein: CASSLFRSGTGVDTEAFF.

This chain links TRBV28 with TRBJ2-7; D is perhaps TRBD1 (6 bases). The CDR3 has 13 amino acids. The ends were cut back, 1 base at V and 7 bases at J, with 11 bases in the middle. Looked up from germline, CDR1 is MDHEN and CDR2 is SYDVKM. The CDR3 is CASSLYRVREQYF. The DNA for the CDR3 is TGTGCCAGCAGTTTATACAGGGTGAGAGAGCAGTACTTC.

V is TRBV7-9 and J is TRBJ1-1; D is perhaps TRBD1 (6 bases). The CDR3 covers 15 residues. Germline V gives CDR1 SEHNR, CDR2 FQNEAQ (reference sequence). V lost 10 bases and J 1 base, leaving 19 bases between the germline ends. CDR3 sequence (DNA): TGTGCCACCAGGTCAGGGGTGAGGACGAACACTGAAGCTTTCTTT. Its protein product is CATRSGVRTNTEAFF.

This chain links TRBV5-4 with TRBJ2-1, with D possibly TRBD2 on 10 matching bases. CDR1 is SGHNT, CDR2 YYREEE, per germline (reference sequence). The CDR3 is 19 amino acids. V lost 5 bases, J lost 0 bases, and 24 bases lay in between. The CDR3: CASRTGGKREGGSYNEQFF. CDR3 coding DNA: TGTGCCAGCAGGACAGGGGGGAAGCGGGAGGGCGGCTCCTACAATGAGCAGTTCTTC.

This chain joins TRBV5-1 and TRBJ2-5; the D gene could be TRBD1 or TRBD2 (6 bases each). Germline V CDR1 and CDR2: SGHRS, YFSETQ. The V and J ends lost 0 bases and 5 bases respectively, with 20 bases between them. The CDR3 is made up of 17 amino acids. The CDR3 region is CASSLEGWGARAETQYF. CDR3 DNA sequence: TGCGCCAGCAGCTTGGAAGGCTGGGGGGCGCGGGCCGAGACCCAGTACTTC.

This clone was detected only once. This chain uses TRBV5-1 with TRBJ1-6; 7 nucleotides align to TRBD1. V lost 2 bases to trimming and J lost 5 bases; unmatched junction nucleotides: 16. Germline loops: CDR1 SGHRS, CDR2 YFSETQ. There are 19 residues in the CDR3. CDR3 sequence: CASSFFPQGSGFDNSPLHF. CDR3 nucleotides: TGCGCCAGCAGCTTTTTTCCACAGGGGAGCGGGTTTGATAATTCACCCCTCCACTTT.

The rearrangement links TRBV4-1 to TRBJ1-5, with D maybe TRBD1 (6 bases). V lost 4 bases, J lost 7 bases, and 20 bases lay in between. Germline CDR1 and CDR2: MGHRA and YSYEKL. The CDR3 is 16 amino acids. The CDR3 DNA sequence: TGCGCCAGCAGCCCACAAAGAACAGGGCGGGAGCAGCCCCAGCATTTT. Its protein is CASSPQRTGREQPQHF.

This clone was counted between two and nine times. The rearrangement uses TRBV30 and TRBJ2-7, with 9 bases identical to TRBD1. V was pared by 5 bases and J by 6 bases, with 11 bases of the junction left unmatched. The CDR3 totals 14 residues. Germline V gene lookup returns CDR1 GTSNPN and CDR2 SVGIG (reference sequence). The CDR3 reads CAWEGGTGLIEQYF. The CDR3 DNA reads TGTGCCTGGGAGGGGGGGACAGGGCTCATCGAGCAGTACTTC. Full variable domain (outside the CDR3, taken from reference TRBV30 and TRBJ2-7): SQTIHQWPATLVQPVGSPLSLECTVEGTSNPNLYWYRQAAGRGLQLLFYSVGIGQISSEVPQNLSASRPQDRQFILSSKKLLLSDSGFYLCAWEGGTGLIEQYFGPGTRLTVT.

This clone was counted once. V and J are TRBV6-5 and TRBJ2-2; perhaps D is TRBD1 or TRBD2 (5 bases each). CDR1 is MNHEY, CDR2 SVGAGI, per germline. V lost 0 bases to trimming and J lost 4 bases, with 6 bases between them. CDR3 length equals 14 residues. The CDR3 protein is CASSYSGVTGELFF. The DNA of the CDR3 is TGTGCCAGCAGTTACTCGGGGGTCACCGGGGAGCTGTTTTTT.

This rearrangement joins TRBV6-5 to TRBJ2-5; D remains unclear. V was cut by 6 bases and J by 5 bases, with 10 bases left in between. Germline CDR1 is MNHEY and CDR2 is SVGAGI. The CDR3 runs to 12 residues. The CDR3 DNA follows: TGTGCCAGCAGAGGAAGTAGTGAGACCCAGTACTTC. Translating gives CASRGSSETQYF.

V is TRBV5-1 and J is TRBJ2-2, with D hard to call. Germline V gives CDR1 SGHRS, CDR2 YFSETQ. CDR3 length: 14 residues. Trimming took 5 bases from V and 0 from J, leaving 8 bases between them. This chain's CDR3 is CASSWGPNTGELFF. As DNA, the CDR3 is TGCGCCAGCAGTTGGGGTCCGAACACCGGGGAGCTGTTTTTT.

The V gene is TRBV14, the J gene TRBJ1-1; D not certain. This CDR3 has 15 amino acids. V dropped 5 bases and J dropped 4 bases, with 17 bases sitting between them. Germline CDR1 is SGHDN and CDR2 is FVKESK. The CDR3 spells CASSGTPSMGTEAFF. The DNA of the CDR3 is TGTGCCAGCAGCGGAACTCCCTCCATGGGCACTGAAGCTTTCTTT.

This clone occurred once. The chain links TRBV6-4 to TRBJ1-3, with 9 bases aligning to TRBD1. The CDR3 runs to 18 residues. The J segment lost 0 bases and the V segment lost 5 bases, leaving 11 bases of the junction unmatched. Germline V gene lookup returns CDR1 MRHNA and CDR2 SNTAGT. CDR3 DNA sequence: TGTGCCAGCAGTTTCCGGACAGGGGCCTCCTCCTCTGGAAACACCATATATTTT. Its translation: CASSFRTGASSSGNTIYF.

The chain uses TRBV7-9 and TRBJ2-2; 11 bases fit TRBD1. CDR1 and CDR2 (germline): SEHNR, FQNEAQ (reference sequence). The V and J ends lost 3 bases and 5 bases, in that order; junction bases with no gene match: 2. The length of the CDR3 is 15 residues. CDR3 sequence (DNA): TGTGCCAGCAGCTTCCGGGACAGGGGGACCGGGGAGCTGTTTTTT. Its translation is CASSFRDRGTGELFF.

This chain uses TRBV6-4 with TRBJ2-5, with D perhaps matching TRBD2 (5 bases). Deletions cut 5 bases from V and 2 bases from J, with 9 bases between. The CDR3 loop spans 13 amino acids. Germline CDR1 is MRHNA and CDR2 is SNTAGT. The CDR3 reads CASSPRGQETQYF. CDR3 in DNA: TGTGCCAGCAGTCCCCGAGGGCAAGAGACCCAGTACTTC.

The V call is TRBV28, the J call TRBJ1-4, with 7 bases matching TRBD1. The CDR3 is made up of 15 amino acids. Germline-derived CDR1 and CDR2 are MDHEN and SYDVKM. V dropped 7 bases and J dropped 2; count of bases not matched to a gene: 7. The CDR3: CASTPGQATNEKLFF. In DNA form, the CDR3 reads TGTGCCAGCACCCCCGGACAGGCTACTAATGAAAAACTGTTTTTT.

This sequence joins TRBV4-1 and TRBJ1-1, with D possibly matching TRBD1 (5 bases). The V and J ends lost 2 bases and 1 base respectively, with 11 bases between them. From germline, CDR1 is MGHRA and CDR2 YSYEKL. This CDR3 is 15 amino acids long. The CDR3 nucleotides read TGCGCCAGCAGCCAATACGGGACGGGGAACACTGAAGCTTTCTTT. Amino acids: CASSQYGTGNTEAFF.

The V call is TRBV7-2, the J call TRBJ2-1; weak D call: TRBD1 (6 bases). Germline CDR1 reads SGHTA; CDR2 reads FQGNSA. Trimming left V 1 base short and J 13 bases short, with 14 bases between. The CDR3 extends over 13 amino acids. The CDR3: CASSLGQAAAQFF. CDR3 bases: TGTGCCAGCAGCTTAGGACAGGCGGCTGCCCAGTTCTTC.